This TCR beta chain was retrieved from a study of OX40 agonist ivuxolimab in advanced cancers. About the study as a whole: Ivuxolimab, which targeted the costimulatory receptor OX40 (CD134), was an agonistic, fully human IgG2 monoclonal antibody. Intravenous ivuxolimab was administered to patients every 2 weeks at six dose levels: 0.01, 0.1, 0.3, 1.5, 3 and 10 mg/kg. Among the 50 to 55 dose-escalation patients, around 20 had hepatocellular carcinoma, about 15 melanoma, 9 renal cell carcinoma and 9 head and neck cancer. In the dose-escalation cohort, 75% to 85% of patients were male, and the mean age was around 65 years with a range of roughly 20 to 80. Prior anti-PD-1, anti-PD-L1 or anti-CTLA-4 therapy was permitted, and 40% of dose-escalation patients had received checkpoint inhibitors. Partial responses occurred in three dose-escalation patients: two with cutaneous melanoma and one with hepatocellular carcinoma. The purpose of peripheral TCRbeta sequencing was to test whether ivuxolimab changed TCR sequence diversity and led to clonal T-cell expansion. The monotherapy dose-escalation portion (N of about 52 patients) of the phase I ivuxolimab trial is reported in the paper. On the study overall, not on this receptor specifically: On average, CD8+ T cells showed more expanded clones than CD4+ T cells after ivuxolimab. The antigen specificity of the peripheral T cells that underwent clonal expansion was not determined. At doses of 0.1 to 3.0 mg/kg, clonal expansion of both CD4+ and CD8+ T cells in blood was seen between baseline and week 6. Low levels of normalized T-cell clonal expansion were also seen in some patients who did not respond. In the 0.1-3.0 mg/kg groups, partial responders had among the lowest normalized peripheral clonal expansion, particularly in CD8+ T cells.

About this clone itself: Its cognate antigen has yet to be identified. Nothing much larger sits one base from this clone, and base qualities are not available.

To sequence the TCRbeta CDR3 region, genomic DNA was isolated from the sorted cells. TCRbeta CDR3 regions were sequenced using the immunoSEQ Assay. TCRdb limited this immuneACCESS table to in-frame rearrangements with V and J called. A share of clones is missing; checked studies link under half to unresolved V genes, and the rest is unexplained. The sample table holds about 50,000 clones, of which approximately 84% were seen once. The ten largest account for 0.95% to 1.5% of the sample. The germline V gene provides CDR1 MDHEN and CDR2 SYDVKM. The CDR3 covers 12 residues, taking in both the cysteine and the phenylalanine. Here the CDR3 DNA is all that survives: 36 bases in frame from base 1. The V and J ends are trimmed by 2 bases and 7 bases, leaving 5 bases between them. Patients with a history of autoimmune disease or receiving systemic immunosuppression were excluded from the trial. Peripheral blood for TCR sequencing was collected from all dose cohorts at baseline, on cycle 4 day 1, and on cycle 7 day 1. Samples were obtained from an open-label, multicenter, first-in-human phase I dose-escalation trial of ivuxolimab. Adults with locally advanced or metastatic melanoma, renal cell carcinoma, hepatocellular carcinoma or head and neck squamous cell carcinoma were enrolled in the trial. Before TCR sequencing, CD4+ T cells and CD8+ T cells from peripheral blood were sorted into separate populations.

Sequences were derived from CD4+ or CD8+ T cells sorted from blood, sampled in a trial of the OX40 agonist ivuxolimab. In this chain, TRBV28 is recombined with TRBJ2-2; the D gene lacks a confident call. The sequence derives from an adult with an advanced solid tumor such as melanoma, head and neck, liver or kidney cancer. The nucleotide sequence reads as follows: TGTGCCAGCAGTTTAAGCGACGGGGAGCTGTTTTTT. This codes for CASSLSDGELFF.